This T cell receptor (beta chain) was profiled in a study of blood T cell repertoires in COVID-19. The assay was immunoSEQ multiplex PCR, and TCRdb's table has in-frame clones only and misses some. The sample has about 380,000 clones, around 87% seen once; the top ten hold 1.3%. The receptor was isolated from a man aged 25 to 40 who had recovered from COVID-19. Sequencing was carried out using PBMCs or T cells enriched from blood (not recorded which).

CDR3 in amino acids: CASSVEEGRTEAFF. CDR3 DNA sequence: TGTGCCAGCAGCGTAGAAGAGGGGAGGACTGAAGCTTTCTTT. J is TRBJ1-1 and V is TRBV9, with D possibly being TRBD1 (5 bases). CDR1 and CDR2 from the germline V gene are SGDLS and YYNGEE. V lost 0 bases to trimming and J lost 5 bases, with 11 bases between them. This CDR3 is built from 14 residues.